This entry describes one T cell receptor beta chain. Germline assignment: CDR1 LGHNA and CDR2 YNFKEQ. The CDR3 is 18 amino acids. V was shortened by 0 bases and J by 4 bases, with 18 bases between the two germline ends. This sample is drawn from a study of blood T cells in healthy people across ages. A second roughly 6 to 11 cycle PCR used barcoded and J-beta primers. TCRdb reprocessed the 5' RACE reads via MiXCR and lists one record per CDR3 protein. The table includes about 1,000,000 distinct CDR3 sequences, 40% to 45% detected once. The TCR originated in a woman aged 55 to 70 in good health. The rearrangement links TRBV4-2 to TRBJ1-4; D possibly corresponds to TRBD1 (5 bases). The sequenced material came from blood. DNA for the CDR3: TGTGCCAGCAGCCAAGACGAGGTCGGGGGGATCCTTAATGAAAAACTGTTTTTT. Protein: CASSQDEVGGILNEKLFF.